One and the same sample provided the 7 T cell receptor beta chains below, sequenced in a study of CD8 T cells in Susac syndrome (dated by TCRdb to the late 2010s). The library came from the immunoSEQ multiplex PCR assay. RNA was extracted using the RNeasy kit, and about 0.45 to 1 microgram was reverse transcribed with random hexamers. The raw public reads went through TCRdb reprocessing: fastp at Q25, MiXCR clone calling, in-frame beta chains kept. Rows are unified per CDR3 protein, each entry keeping the most common DNA and genes. In this sample the table shows 250,000 to 300,000 distinct CDR3 sequences, approximately 85% of which occur a single time. Of the sample, roughly 0.21% is held by the ten largest clones. Input material: CD8+ T cells from PBMCs. The receptors shown here come from a human donor with multiple sclerosis.

J is TRBJ2-7 and V is TRBV14; 7 positions match TRBD1. The trim removed 2 bases at V and 5 bases at J, leaving 6 bases unmatched. CDR3 size: 14 residues. CDR1 and CDR2 from the germline V gene are SGHDN and FVKESK. Written as DNA, the CDR3 is TGTGCCAGCAGCCAAAAAAACAGGGGTAACGAGCAGTACTTC. Translated, it gives CASSQKNRGNEQYF.

The chain carries TRBV18 and TRBJ2-7; a weak D match, TRBD1 (5 bases). The CDR3 covers 14 residues. Trimming took off 2 bases at V and 4 bases at J, with 12 bases between the two ends. Germline CDR1 is KGHSH and CDR2 is LQKENI. As DNA, the CDR3 is TGTGCCAGCTCACCAACAGACAGAAGATACGAGCAGTACTTC. It specifies CASSPTDRRYEQYF.

This clonotype was seen once. The rearrangement uses TRBV29-1 and TRBJ2-7; 14 positions match TRBD2. Trimming at V came to 5 bases and at J to 5 bases, leaving 11 bases not matched to a gene. The CDR3 runs 16 residues. The V gene's germline CDR1 is SQVTM and CDR2 ANQGSEA. The CDR3: CSVRSGLAGGVNEQYF. Here the CDR3 DNA reads TGCAGCGTTCGGTCCGGACTAGCGGGAGGAGTTAACGAGCAGTACTTC.

The J gene is TRBJ1-2, the V gene TRBV7-9, with D unresolved. The germline V gene encodes CDR1 SEHNR and CDR2 FQNEAQ (reference sequence). The CDR3 runs 11 residues. V was pared by 4 bases and J by 8 bases, with 8 bases between. DNA for the CDR3: TGTGCCAGCAGCTATAACGGGGGCTACACCTTC. Translating it yields CASSYNGGYTF. Supplemented by reference TRBV7-9 and TRBJ1-2, the full variable domain reads DTGVSQNPRHKITKRGQNVTFRCDPISEHNRLYWYRQTLGQGPEFLTYFQNEAQLEKSRLLSDRFSAERPKGSFSTLEIQRTEQGDSAMYLCASSYNGGYTFGSGTRLTVV.

The genes are TRBV19 and TRBJ2-1, with 8 bases fitting TRBD1. V lost 3 bases, J lost 6 bases, and 7 bases stayed unmatched. Germline CDR1 and CDR2: LNHDA and SQIVND (reference sequence). The CDR3 extends over 15 amino acids. The CDR3: CASSIGTGQSNEQFF. CDR3 nucleotide sequence: TGTGCCAGTAGTATTGGGACAGGTCAGTCCAATGAGCAGTTCTTC.

Written as DNA, the CDR3 is TGTGCCAGCAGTTATGGCGGACAGCCGAACACTGAAGCTTTCTTT. It yields the protein CASSYGGQPNTEAFF. The V call is TRBV27, the J call TRBJ1-1, with D maybe TRBD1 (6 bases). The CDR3 totals 15 residues. CDR1 MNHEY and CDR2 SMNVEV come from the germline V gene (reference sequence). The V gene lost 4 bases and the J gene lost 1 base, with 13 bases spanning the gap.

The chain uses TRBV7-4 and TRBJ2-7; D unresolved. This CDR3 is built from 13 residues. V was clipped by 4 bases and J by 3 bases, with 10 bases between them. CDR1 and CDR2 (germline): SGHVT, SQSDAQ. The DNA of the CDR3 is TGTGCCAGCAGCTACGGACGGAACTACGAGCAGTACTTC. It is translated as CASSYGRNYEQYF.